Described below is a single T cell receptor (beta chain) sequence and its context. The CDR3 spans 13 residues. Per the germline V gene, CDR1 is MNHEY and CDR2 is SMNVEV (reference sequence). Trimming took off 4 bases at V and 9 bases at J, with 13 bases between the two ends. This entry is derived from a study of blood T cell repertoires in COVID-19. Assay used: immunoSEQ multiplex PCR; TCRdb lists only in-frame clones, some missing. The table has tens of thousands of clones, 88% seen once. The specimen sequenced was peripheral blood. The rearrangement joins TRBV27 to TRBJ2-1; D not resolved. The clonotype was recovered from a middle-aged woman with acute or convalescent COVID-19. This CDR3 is CASSSSDWVEQFF. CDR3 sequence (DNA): TGTGCCAGCAGTTCCTCAGACTGGGTTGAGCAGTTCTTC.